The present T cell receptor beta chain was sequenced within a study of metastatic and nonmetastatic thyroid tumors. Germline V CDR1 and CDR2: KGHSY, FQNENV. The CDR3 is made up of 12 amino acids. V gave up 4 bases and J gave up 9 bases, with 10 bases separating them. TCRdb re-called the PCR reads through MiXCR. The table includes 8,500 to 13,000 clones, around 12% detected once. Each patient came to thyroid surgery without any prior treatment (of any kind). The rearrangement links TRBV16 to TRBJ1-5; no reliable D call. The sequenced material came from blood. The TCR originated in a female donor with papillary thyroid cancer or a benign thyroid nodule (not recorded which). Some clones in this sample may be carry-over from other donors' samples. CDR3 nucleotide sequence: TGTGCCAGCAGCCTCCCGGCGGGGCCCCAGCATTTT. This translates into CASSLPAGPQHF.